This T cell receptor beta chain was identified in a study of T cell clones after liver transplantation. Study at large: Apart from three HCV-positive recipients, transplants were for non-autoimmune, non-viral reasons.

Germline V CDR1 and CDR2: MDHEN, SYDVKM. V lost 3 bases and J 5 bases, leaving 14 bases between the germline ends. This CDR3 contains 14 residues. Clones were read by immunoSEQ multiplex PCR, and TCRdb kept only the in-frame ones, dropping some. The data contain over 45,000 clones, 70% to 75% of them singletons. This clone showed up just a few times. The antigen is unknown. Whole-study results and caveats: These preliminary findings come from unstandardized post-transplant sampling times.

The source material was CD4+ T cells from blood, sampled around 54 months after liver transplant. The TCR comes from a human patient who received a liver transplant. These T cells may partly come from the graft donor. V and J are TRBV28 and TRBJ2-7; D may be TRBD2 (6 bases). CDR3 in amino acids: CASSFRHPGDEQYF. As DNA, the CDR3 is TGTGCCAGCAGTTTTAGGCACCCGGGGGACGAGCAGTACTTC.